What follows is one T cell receptor (beta chain) and its context. This entry belongs to a study of CD8 T cells in Susac syndrome. Germline CDR1 is MGHDK and CDR2 is SYGVNS. The length of the CDR3 is 14 residues. V was cut by 2 bases and J by 9 bases, with 14 bases left in between. With random hexamers, roughly 0.5 to 1 ug RNA was reverse transcribed. From the immunoSEQ multiplex PCR reads, TCRdb called clonotypes with MiXCR, one entry per CDR3 protein. The table has 170,000 or so distinct CDR3 sequences, 94% seen once. The TCR comes from a human donor with Susac syndrome. The chain employs TRBV25-1 and TRBJ2-1; D is perhaps TRBD1 (6 bases). The sample taken for sequencing was CD4+ T cells from PBMCs. CDR3 sequence reads: CASSEPGQRSEQFF. CDR3 sequence (DNA): TGTGCCAGCAGTGAACCCGGACAGAGAAGTGAGCAGTTCTTC. Drawing the rest from reference TRBV25-1 and TRBJ2-1, the complete variable domain is EADIYQTPRYLVIGTGKKITLECSQTMGHDKMYWYQQDPGMELHLIHYSYGVNSTEKGDLSSESTVSRIRTEHFPLTLESARPSHTSQYLCASSEPGQRSEQFFGPGTRLTVL.